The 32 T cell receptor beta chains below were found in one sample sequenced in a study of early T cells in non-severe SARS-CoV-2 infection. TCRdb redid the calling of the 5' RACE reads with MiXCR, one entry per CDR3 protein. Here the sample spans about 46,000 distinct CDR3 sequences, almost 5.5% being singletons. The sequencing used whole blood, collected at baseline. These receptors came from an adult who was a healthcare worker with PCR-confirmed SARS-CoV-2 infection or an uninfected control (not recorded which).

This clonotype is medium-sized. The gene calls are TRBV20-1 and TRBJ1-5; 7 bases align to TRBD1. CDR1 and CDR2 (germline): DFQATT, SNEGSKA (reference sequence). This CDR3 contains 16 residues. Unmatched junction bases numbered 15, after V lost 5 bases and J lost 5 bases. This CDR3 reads CSALGTVSRADQPQHF. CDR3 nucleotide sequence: TGCAGTGCTCTCGGGACAGTTAGCAGGGCGGATCAGCCCCAGCATTTT.

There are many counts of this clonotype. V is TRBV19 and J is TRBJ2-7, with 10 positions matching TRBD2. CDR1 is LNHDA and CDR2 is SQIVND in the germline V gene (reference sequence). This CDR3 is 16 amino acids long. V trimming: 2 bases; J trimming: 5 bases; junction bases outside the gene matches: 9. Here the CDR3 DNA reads TGTGCCAGTAGTATAAGTTCGCTAGCGGGAGACCACGAGCAGTACTTC. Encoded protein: CASSISSLAGDHEQYF.

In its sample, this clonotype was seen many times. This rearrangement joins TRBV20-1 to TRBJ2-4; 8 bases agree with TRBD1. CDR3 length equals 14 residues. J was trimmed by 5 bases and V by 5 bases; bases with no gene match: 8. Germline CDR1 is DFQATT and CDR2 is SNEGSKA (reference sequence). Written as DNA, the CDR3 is TGCAGTGCTCCCCAGGACAGGGATGAAAACATTCAGTACTTC. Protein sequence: CSAPQDRDENIQYF.

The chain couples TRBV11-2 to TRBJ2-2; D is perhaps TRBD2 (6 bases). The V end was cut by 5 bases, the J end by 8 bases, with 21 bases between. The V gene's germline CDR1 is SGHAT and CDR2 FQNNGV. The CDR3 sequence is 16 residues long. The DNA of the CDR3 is TGTGCCAGCAGCCCTCAGATAACCGGGGGAGGAGGGGAGCTGTTTTTT. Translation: CASSPQITGGGGELFF.

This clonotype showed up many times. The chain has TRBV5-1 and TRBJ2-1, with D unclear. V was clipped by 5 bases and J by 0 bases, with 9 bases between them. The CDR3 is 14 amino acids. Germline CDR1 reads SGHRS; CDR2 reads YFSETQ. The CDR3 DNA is TGCGCCAGCAGTGAGGCCTACTCCTACAATGAGCAGTTCTTC. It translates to CASSEAYSYNEQFF.

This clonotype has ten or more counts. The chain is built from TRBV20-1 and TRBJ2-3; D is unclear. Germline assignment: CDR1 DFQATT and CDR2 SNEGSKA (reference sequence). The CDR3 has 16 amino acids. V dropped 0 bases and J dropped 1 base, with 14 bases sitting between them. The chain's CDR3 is CSARDYWRSRTDTQYF. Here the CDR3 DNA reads TGCAGTGCTAGAGATTATTGGCGGTCCCGCACAGATACGCAGTATTTT.

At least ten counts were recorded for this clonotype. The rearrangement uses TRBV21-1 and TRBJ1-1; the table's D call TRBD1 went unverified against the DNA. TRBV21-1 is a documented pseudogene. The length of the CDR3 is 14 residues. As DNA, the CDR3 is TGTGCCAGCAGCCCCCGCCAGGCCGCCCTTGAAGCTTTCTTT. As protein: CASSPRQAALEAFF.

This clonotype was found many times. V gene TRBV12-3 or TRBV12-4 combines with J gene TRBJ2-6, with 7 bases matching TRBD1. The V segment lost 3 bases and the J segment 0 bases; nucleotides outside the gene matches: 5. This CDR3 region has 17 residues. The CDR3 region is CASSLPGQISGANVLTF. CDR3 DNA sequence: TGTGCCAGCAGTTTGCCGGGACAGATCTCTGGGGCCAACGTCCTGACTTTC.

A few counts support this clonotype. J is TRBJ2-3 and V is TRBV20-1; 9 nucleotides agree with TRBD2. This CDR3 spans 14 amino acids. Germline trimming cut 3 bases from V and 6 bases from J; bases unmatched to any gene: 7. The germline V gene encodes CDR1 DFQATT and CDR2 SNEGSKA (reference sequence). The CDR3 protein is CSARVVAGVDTQYF. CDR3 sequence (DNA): TGCAGTGCTAGGGTGGTAGCGGGAGTGGATACGCAGTATTTT.

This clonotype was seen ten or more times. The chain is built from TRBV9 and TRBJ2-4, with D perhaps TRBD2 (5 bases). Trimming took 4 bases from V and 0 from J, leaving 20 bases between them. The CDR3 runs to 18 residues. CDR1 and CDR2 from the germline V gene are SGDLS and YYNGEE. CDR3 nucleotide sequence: TGTGCCAGCAGCCCAGTACAGCGGCCGCCTATAGCCAAAAACATTCAGTACTTC. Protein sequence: CASSPVQRPPIAKNIQYF.

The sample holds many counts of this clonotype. The DNA for the CDR3 is TGCAGTGCTACTGGCGGGAGCTCCTACAATGAGCAGTTCTTC. Translation: CSATGGSSYNEQFF. The chain recombines TRBV20-1 with TRBJ2-1; the match to TRBD2 covers 7 bases. Germline V gene data show CDR1 as DFQATT and CDR2 as SNEGSKA (reference sequence). J was trimmed by 0 bases and V by 4 bases; bases with no gene match: 3. The CDR3 runs to 14 residues.

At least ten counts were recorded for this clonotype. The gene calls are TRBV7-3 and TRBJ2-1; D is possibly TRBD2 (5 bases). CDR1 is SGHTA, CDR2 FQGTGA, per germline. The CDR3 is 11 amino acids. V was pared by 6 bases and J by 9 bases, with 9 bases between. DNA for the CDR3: TGTGCCAGCAGTGGAGGAGGTGAGCAGTTCTTC. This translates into CASSGGGEQFF.

The CDR3 nucleotides read TGTGCCAGCAGCTTACTTTTACTATACAATGAGCAGTTCTTC. Its protein is CASSLLLLYNEQFF. The V gene is TRBV11-2, the J gene TRBJ2-1; D unclear. Germline V gene data show CDR1 as SGHAT and CDR2 as FQNNGV. V was pared by 2 bases and J by 4 bases, with 9 bases between. The CDR3 covers 14 residues.

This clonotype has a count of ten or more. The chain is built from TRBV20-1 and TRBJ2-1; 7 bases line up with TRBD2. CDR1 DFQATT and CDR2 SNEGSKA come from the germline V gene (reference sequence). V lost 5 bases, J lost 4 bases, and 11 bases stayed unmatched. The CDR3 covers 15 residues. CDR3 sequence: CSAPILGTKYNEQFF. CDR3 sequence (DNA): TGCAGTGCTCCCATCCTGGGGACTAAGTACAATGAGCAGTTCTTC.

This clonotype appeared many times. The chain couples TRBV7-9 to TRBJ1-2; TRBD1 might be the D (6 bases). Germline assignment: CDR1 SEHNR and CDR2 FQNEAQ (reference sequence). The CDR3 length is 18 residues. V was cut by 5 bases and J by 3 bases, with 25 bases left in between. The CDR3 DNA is TGTGCCAGCAGCGCTATCCGGGACATAGGTTCCTCGGACTATGGCTACACCTTC. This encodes CASSAIRDIGSSDYGYTF.

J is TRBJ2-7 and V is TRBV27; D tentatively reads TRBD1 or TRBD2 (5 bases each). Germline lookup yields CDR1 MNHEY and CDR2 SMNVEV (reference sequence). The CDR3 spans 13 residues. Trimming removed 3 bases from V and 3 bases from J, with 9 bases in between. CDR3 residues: CASSFAGGYEQYF. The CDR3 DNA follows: TGTGCCAGCAGTTTCGCTGGGGGCTACGAGCAGTACTTC.

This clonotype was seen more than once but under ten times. CDR3 DNA sequence: TGTGCCAGCAGTGGGGTAGCGGGAGCAGATACGCAGTATTTT. Protein product: CASSGVAGADTQYF. V usage is TRBV6-4 and J usage is TRBJ2-3; 9 positions match TRBD2. CDR1 is MRHNA and CDR2 is SNTAGT in the germline V gene. CDR3 size: 14 residues. V trimming: 4 bases; J trimming: 4 bases; junction bases outside the gene matches: 3.

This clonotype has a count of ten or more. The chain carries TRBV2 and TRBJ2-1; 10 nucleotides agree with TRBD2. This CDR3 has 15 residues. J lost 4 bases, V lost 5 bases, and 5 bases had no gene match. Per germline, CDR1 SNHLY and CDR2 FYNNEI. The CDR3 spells CASSPTSGIYNEQFF. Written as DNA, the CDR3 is TGTGCCAGCAGTCCTACTAGCGGGATATACAATGAGCAGTTCTTC.

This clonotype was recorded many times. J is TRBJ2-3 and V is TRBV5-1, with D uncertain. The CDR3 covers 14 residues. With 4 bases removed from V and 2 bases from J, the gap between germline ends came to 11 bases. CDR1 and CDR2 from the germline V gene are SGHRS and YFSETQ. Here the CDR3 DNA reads TGCGCCAGCAGCCTCGACTCGTCCACAGATACGCAGTATTTT. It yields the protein CASSLDSSTDTQYF.

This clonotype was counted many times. The CDR3 nucleotides read TGCGCCAGCAGTGAATTGAGCGGGAGCCCTTCTTTGGAGGACGGAGACGAGCAGTACTTC. It yields the protein CASSELSGSPSLEDGDEQYF. The V gene is TRBV10-2, the J gene TRBJ2-7; 8 positions match TRBD2. The CDR3 is made up of 20 amino acids. After removal of 3 bases from V and 5 bases from J, the junction contained 24 bases not matched to a gene. From germline, CDR1 is WSHSY and CDR2 SAAADI.

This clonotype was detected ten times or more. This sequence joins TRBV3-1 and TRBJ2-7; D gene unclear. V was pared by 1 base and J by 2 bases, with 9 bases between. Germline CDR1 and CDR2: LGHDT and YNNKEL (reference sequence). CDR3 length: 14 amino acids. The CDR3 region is CASSQVDGTYEQYF. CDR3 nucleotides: TGTGCCAGCAGCCAAGTTGACGGCACCTACGAGCAGTACTTC.

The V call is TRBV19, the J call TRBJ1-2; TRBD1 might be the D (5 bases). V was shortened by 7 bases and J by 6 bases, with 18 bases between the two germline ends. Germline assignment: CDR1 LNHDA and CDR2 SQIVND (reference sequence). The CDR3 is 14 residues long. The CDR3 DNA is TGTGCCAGTACTCTACGGAGAGACAGCCATGGCTACACCTTC. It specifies CASTLRRDSHGYTF.

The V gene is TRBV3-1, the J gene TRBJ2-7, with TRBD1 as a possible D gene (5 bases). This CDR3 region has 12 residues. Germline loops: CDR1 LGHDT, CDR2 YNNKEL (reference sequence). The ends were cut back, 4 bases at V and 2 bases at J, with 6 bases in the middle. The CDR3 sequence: CASSRTPYEQYF. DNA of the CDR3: TGTGCCAGCAGCCGGACACCCTACGAGCAGTACTTC.

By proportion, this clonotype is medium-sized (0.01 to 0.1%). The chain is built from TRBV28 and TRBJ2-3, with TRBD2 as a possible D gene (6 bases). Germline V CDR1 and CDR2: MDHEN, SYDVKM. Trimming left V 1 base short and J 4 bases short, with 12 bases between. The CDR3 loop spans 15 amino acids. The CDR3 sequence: CASSLFLASADTQYF. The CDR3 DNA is TGTGCCAGCAGTTTATTTTTGGCTAGCGCAGATACGCAGTATTTT.

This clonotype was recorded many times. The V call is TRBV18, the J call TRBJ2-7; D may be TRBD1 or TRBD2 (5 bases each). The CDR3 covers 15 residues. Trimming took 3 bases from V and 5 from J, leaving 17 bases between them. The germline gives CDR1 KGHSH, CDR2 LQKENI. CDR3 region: CASSPAGEGRDEQYF. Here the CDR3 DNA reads TGTGCCAGCTCACCGGCGGGTGAGGGACGGGACGAGCAGTACTTC.

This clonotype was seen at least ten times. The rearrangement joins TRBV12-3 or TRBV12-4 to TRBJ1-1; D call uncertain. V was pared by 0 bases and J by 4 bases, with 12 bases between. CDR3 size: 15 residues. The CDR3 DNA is TGTGCCAGCAGTTTAGCGGGAGGGTACAGCACTGAAGCTTTCTTT. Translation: CASSLAGGYSTEAFF.

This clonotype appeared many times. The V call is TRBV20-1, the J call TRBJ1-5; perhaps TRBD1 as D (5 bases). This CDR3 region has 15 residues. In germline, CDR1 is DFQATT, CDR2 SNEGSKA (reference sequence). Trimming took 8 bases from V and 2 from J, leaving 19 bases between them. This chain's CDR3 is CSCARGRARNQPQHF. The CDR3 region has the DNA TGCAGTTGTGCTAGGGGTAGGGCCCGCAATCAGCCCCAGCATTTT.

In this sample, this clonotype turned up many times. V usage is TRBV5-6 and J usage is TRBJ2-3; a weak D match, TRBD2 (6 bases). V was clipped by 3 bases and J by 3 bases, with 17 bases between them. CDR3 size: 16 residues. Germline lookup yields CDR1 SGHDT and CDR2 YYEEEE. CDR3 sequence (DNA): TGTGCCAGCAGCTCGCCCACGACTGGGGGGACAGATACGCAGTATTTT. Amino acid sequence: CASSSPTTGGTDTQYF.

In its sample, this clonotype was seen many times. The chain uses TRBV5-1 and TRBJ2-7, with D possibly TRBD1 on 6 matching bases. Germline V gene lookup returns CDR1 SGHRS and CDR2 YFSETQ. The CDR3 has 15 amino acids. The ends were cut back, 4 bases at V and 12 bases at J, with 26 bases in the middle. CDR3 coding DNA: TGCGCCAGCAGCCCCGGGGTAGGGGGTCCCGCGAGCGTGTACTTC. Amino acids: CASSPGVGGPASVYF.

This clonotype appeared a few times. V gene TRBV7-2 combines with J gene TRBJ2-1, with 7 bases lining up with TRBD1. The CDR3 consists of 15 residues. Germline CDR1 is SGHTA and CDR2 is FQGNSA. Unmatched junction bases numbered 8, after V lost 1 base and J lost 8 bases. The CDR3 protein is CASSLVAGGGYEQFF. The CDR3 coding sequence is TGTGCCAGCAGCTTAGTAGCAGGGGGTGGCTATGAGCAGTTCTTC.

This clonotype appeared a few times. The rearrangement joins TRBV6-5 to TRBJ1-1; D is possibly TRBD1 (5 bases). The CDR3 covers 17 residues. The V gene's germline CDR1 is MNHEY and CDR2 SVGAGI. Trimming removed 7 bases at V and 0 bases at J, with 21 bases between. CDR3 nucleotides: TGTGCCAGCACCCGAGGCGGGGGATCGGCGATGAACACTGAAGCTTTCTTT. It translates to CASTRGGGSAMNTEAFF.

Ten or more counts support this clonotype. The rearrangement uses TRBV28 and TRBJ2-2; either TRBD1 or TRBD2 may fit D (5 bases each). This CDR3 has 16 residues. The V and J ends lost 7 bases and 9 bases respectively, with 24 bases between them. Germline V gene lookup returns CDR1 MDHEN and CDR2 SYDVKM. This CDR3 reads CASTSSGAGSGRELFF. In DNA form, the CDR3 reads TGTGCCAGCACCTCTTCCGGGGCAGGGAGCGGCCGGGAGCTGTTTTTT.